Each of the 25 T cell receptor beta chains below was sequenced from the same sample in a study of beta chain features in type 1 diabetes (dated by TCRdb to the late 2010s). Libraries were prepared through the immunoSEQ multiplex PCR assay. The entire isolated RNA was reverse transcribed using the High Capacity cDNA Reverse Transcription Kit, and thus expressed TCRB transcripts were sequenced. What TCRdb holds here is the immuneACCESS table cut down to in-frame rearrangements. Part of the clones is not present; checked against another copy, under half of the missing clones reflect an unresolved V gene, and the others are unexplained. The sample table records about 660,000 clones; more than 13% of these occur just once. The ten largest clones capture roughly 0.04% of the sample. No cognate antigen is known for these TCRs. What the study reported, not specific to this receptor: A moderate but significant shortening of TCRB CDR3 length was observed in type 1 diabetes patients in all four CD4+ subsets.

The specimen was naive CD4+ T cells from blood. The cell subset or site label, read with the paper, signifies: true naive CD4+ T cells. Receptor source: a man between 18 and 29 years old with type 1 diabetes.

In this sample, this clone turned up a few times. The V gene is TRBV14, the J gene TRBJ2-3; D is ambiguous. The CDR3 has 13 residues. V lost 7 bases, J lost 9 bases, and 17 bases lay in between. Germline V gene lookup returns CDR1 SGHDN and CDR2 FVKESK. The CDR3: CASTPFLGRTQYF. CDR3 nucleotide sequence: TGTGCCAGCACCCCCTTCCTCGGGCGAACGCAGTATTTT. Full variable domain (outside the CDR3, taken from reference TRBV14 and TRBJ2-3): EAGVTQFPSHSVIEKGQTVTLRCDPISGHDNLYWYRRVMGKEIKFLLHFVKESKQDESGMPNNRFLAERTGGTYSTLKVQPAELEDSGVYFCASTPFLGRTQYFGPGTRLTVL.

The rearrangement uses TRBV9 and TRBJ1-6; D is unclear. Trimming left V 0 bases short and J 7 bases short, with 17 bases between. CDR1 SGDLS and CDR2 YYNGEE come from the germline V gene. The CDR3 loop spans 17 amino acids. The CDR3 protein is CASSVGGFRGINSPLHF. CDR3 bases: TGTGCCAGCAGCGTAGGTGGTTTCCGGGGAATAAATTCACCCCTCCACTTT. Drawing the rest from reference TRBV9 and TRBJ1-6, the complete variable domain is DSGVTQTPKHLITATGQRVTLRCSPRSGDLSVYWYQQSLDQGLQFLIQYYNGEERAKGNILERFSAQQFPDLHSELNLSSLELGDSALYFCASSVGGFRGINSPLHFGNGTRLTVT.

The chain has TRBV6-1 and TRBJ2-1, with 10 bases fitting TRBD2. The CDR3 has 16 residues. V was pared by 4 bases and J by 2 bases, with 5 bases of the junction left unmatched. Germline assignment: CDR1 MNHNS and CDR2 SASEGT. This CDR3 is CASSVASGSPYNEQFF. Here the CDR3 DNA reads TGTGCCAGCAGTGTTGCTAGCGGGAGCCCCTACAATGAGCAGTTCTTC.

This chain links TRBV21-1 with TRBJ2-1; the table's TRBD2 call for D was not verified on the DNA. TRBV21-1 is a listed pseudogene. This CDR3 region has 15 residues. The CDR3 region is CASSPRLAVYNEQFF. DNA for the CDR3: TGTGCCAGCAGCCCGCGACTAGCAGTTTACAATGAGCAGTTCTTC.

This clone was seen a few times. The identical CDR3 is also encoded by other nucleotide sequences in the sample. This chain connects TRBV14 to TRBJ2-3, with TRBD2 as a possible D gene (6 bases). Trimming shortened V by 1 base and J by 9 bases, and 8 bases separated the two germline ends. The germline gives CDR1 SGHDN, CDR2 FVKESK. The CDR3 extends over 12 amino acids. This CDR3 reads CASSQGRGTQYF. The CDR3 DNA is TGTGCCAGCAGCCAAGGGCGGGGCACGCAGTATTTT.

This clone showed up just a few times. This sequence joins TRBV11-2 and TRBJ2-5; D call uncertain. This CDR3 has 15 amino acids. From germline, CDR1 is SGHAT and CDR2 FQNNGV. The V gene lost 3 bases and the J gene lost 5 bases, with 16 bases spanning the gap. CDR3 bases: TGTGCCAGCAGCTTGAGGCCCCCTGCGCAGGAGACCCAGTACTTC. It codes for CASSLRPPAQETQYF.

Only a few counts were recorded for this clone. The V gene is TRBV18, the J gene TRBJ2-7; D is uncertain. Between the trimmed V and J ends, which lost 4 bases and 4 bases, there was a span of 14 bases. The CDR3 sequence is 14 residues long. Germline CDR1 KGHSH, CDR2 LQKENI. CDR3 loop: CASSLGAVEYEQYF. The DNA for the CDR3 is TGTGCCAGCTCACTTGGTGCTGTAGAGTACGAGCAGTACTTC.

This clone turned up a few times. This CDR3 reads CASSLGVAVNYNEQFF. The DNA for the CDR3 is TGTGCCAGCAGCTTAGGGGTGGCAGTTAACTACAATGAGCAGTTCTTC. The rearrangement uses TRBV7-2 and TRBJ2-1; D gene ambiguous. Between the trimmed V and J ends, which lost 1 base and 3 bases, there was a span of 13 bases. Germline loops: CDR1 SGHTA, CDR2 FQGNSA. This CDR3 has 16 amino acids.

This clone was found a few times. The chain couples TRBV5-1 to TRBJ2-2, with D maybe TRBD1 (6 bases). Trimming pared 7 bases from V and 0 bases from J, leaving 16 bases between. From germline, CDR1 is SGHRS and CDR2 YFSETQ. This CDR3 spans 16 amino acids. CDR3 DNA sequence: TGCGCCAGCGGACCCCCAGGGGCCTCGAACACCGGGGAGCTGTTTTTT. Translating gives CASGPPGASNTGELFF.

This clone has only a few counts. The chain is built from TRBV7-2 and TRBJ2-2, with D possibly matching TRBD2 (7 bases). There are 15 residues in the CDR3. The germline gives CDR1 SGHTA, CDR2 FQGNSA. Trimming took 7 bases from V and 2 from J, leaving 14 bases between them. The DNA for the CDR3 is TGTGCCAGCAACAAACAGGGACTAAACACCGGGGAGCTGTTTTTT. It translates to CASNKQGLNTGELFF.

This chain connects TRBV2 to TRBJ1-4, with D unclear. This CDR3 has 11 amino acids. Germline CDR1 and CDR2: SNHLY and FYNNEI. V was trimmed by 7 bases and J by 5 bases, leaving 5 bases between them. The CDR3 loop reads CASNSNEKLFF. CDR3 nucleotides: TGTGCCAGCAACAGCAATGAAAAACTGTTTTTT.

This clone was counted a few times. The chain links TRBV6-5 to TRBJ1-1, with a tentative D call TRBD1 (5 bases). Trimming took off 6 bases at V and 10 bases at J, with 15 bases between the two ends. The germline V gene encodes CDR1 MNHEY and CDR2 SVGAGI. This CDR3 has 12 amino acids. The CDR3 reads CASSSGPRSAFF. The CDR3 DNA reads TGTGCCAGCAGCTCGGGACCCCGGTCAGCTTTCTTT.

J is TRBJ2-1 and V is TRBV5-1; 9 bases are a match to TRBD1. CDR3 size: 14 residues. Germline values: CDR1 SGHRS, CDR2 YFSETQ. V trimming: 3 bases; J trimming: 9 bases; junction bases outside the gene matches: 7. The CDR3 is CASSSGTGTSEQFF. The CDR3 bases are TGCGCCAGCAGCTCCGGGACAGGGACGAGTGAGCAGTTCTTC.

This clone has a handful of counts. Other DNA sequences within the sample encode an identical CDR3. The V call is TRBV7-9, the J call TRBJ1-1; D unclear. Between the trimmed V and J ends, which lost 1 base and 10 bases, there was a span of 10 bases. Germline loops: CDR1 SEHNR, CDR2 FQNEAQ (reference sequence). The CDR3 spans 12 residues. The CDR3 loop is CASSLDGNGAFF. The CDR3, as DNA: TGTGCCAGCAGCTTAGATGGCAACGGAGCTTTCTTT.

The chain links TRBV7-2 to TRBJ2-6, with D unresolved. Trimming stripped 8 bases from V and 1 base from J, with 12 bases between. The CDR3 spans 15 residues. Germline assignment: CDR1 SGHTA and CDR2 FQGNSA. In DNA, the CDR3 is TGTGCCAGCTCCCCGATTGGATCTGGGGCCAACGTCCTGACTTTC. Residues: CASSPIGSGANVLTF.

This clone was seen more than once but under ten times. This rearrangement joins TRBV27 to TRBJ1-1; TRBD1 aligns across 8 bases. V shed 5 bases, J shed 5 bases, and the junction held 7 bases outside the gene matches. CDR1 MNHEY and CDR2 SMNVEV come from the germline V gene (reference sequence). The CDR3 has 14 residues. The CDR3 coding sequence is TGTGCCAGCAGTCAATGGACAGGGAATACTGAAGCTTTCTTT. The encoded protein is CASSQWTGNTEAFF.

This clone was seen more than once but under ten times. The CDR3 nucleotides are TGCGCCAGCAAACCAGGACAGGGGAGAGCGTCTGGGGCCAACGTCCTGACTTTC. Translation gives CASKPGQGRASGANVLTF. This chain uses TRBV4-1 with TRBJ2-6; 9 bases line up with TRBD1. The trim removed 7 bases at V and 1 base at J, leaving 11 bases unmatched. Germline-derived CDR1 and CDR2 are MGHRA and YSYEKL. CDR3 length equals 18 residues.

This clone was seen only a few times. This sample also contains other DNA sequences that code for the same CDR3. The CDR3 region is CSVSGRLNTEAFF. CDR3 nucleotide sequence: TGCAGCGTCTCTGGACGTTTGAACACTGAAGCTTTCTTT. This chain joins TRBV29-1 and TRBJ1-1; no firm D call. Trimming removed 6 bases at V and 0 bases at J, with 11 bases between. Germline V gene data show CDR1 as SQVTM and CDR2 as ANQGSEA. This CDR3 has 13 residues. The full variable domain, in which reference TRBV29-1 and TRBJ1-1 provide the parts outside the CDR3, is SAVISQKPSRDICQRGTSLTIQCQVDSQVTMMFWYRQQPGQSLTLIATANQGSEATYESGFVIDKFPISRPNLTFSTLTVSNMSPEDSSIYLCSVSGRLNTEAFFGQGTRLTVV.

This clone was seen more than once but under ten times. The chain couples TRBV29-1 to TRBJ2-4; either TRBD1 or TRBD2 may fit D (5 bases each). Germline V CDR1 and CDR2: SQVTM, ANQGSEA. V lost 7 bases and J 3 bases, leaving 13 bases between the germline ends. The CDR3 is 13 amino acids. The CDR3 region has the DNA TGCAGCGCAGGGACGGATAACAAAAACATTCAGTACTTC. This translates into CSAGTDNKNIQYF.

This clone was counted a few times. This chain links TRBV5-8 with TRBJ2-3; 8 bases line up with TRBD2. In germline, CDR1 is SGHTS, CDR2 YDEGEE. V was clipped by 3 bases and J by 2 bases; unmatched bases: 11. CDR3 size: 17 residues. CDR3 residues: CASSSGAVAGITDTQYF. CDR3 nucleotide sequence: TGTGCCAGCAGCTCTGGGGCGGTAGCGGGAATCACAGATACGCAGTATTTT.

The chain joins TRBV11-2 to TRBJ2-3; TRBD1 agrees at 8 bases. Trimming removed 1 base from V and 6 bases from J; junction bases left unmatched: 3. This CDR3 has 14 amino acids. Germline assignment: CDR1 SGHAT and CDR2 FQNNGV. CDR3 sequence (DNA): TGTGCCAGCAGCTTAGCTGACAGGGGCGATACGCAGTATTTT. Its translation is CASSLADRGDTQYF.

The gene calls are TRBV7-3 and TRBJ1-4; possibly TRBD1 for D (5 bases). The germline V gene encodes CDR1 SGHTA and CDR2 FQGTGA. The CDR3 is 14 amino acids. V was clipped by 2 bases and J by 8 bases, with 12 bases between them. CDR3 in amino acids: CASSLYQGPEKLFF. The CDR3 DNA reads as TGTGCCAGCAGCTTATACCAGGGACCCGAAAAACTGTTTTTT.

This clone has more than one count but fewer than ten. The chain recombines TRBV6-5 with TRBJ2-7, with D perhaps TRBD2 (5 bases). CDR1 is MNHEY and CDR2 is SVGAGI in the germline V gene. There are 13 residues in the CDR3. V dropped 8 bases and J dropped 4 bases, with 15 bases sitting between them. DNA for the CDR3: TGTGCCAGCCAGACGGGATTTGATTACGAGCAGTACTTC. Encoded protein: CASQTGFDYEQYF.

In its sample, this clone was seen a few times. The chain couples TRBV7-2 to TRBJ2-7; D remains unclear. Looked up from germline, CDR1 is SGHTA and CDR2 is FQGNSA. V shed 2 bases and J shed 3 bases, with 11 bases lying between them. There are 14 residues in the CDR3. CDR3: CASSLLTNYYEQYF. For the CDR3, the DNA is TGTGCCAGCAGCTTACTAACAAACTACTACGAGCAGTACTTC.

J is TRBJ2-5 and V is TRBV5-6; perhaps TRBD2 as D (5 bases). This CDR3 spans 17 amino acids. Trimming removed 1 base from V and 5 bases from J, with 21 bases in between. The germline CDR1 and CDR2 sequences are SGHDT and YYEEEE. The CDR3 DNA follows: TGTGCCAGCAGCTTGAATCCGGAGGTGACGCATGGGGAGACCCAGTACTTC. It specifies CASSLNPEVTHGETQYF.